This TCR beta chain was profiled in a study of shared clonotypes between healthy human individuals (dated by TCRdb to 2019 to 2021). Context from the whole study: The cohort comprised a couple of women and a few men aged 18 to 49 years. For each donor, three plates each were used for CD4 naive and CD4 memory, two plates were used for CD8 naive, and one plate was used for CD8 memory. The study deeply sequenced blood TCR repertoires of about five healthy adults to estimate repertoire size and the extent of clonotype sharing between individuals. Different laboratories and diverse techniques were used to prepare libraries and sequence TCR repertoires, to increase sequencing depth and limit assay-specific biases. Leukapheresis yielded between about 0.9 and 8.9 billion PBMCs per donor. Broad study findings and their caveats: Clonotypes shared by all four sorted-subset donors showed higher generation probabilities than non-shared clonotypes. Pairwise subsampling indicated that sequencing depth was expected to affect the degree of clonotype sharing among donors. Estimated clonotype richness was generally larger for naive than for memory subsets. Rarefaction of sorted-subset datasets indicated incomplete sequencing despite the large sequencing depth. Only blood was sampled, and tissue TCR repertoires likely differ from those in blood. The genetic and exposure-history diversity represented was limited by the small number of donors. Across four donors, 4.5% to 6.5% of naive CD4, approximately 3.5% of naive CD8, under 2.5% of memory CD4, and approximately 0.42% of memory CD8 clonotypes were shared.

TCR CDR3 regions were amplified from genomic DNA by multiplex PCR using the deep immunoSEQ assay. For each cell subset, the extracted genomic DNA was distributed evenly across all wells of several immunoSEQ 96-well plates, and each plate served as one replicate. For sorted subsets, around 0.2 ug genomic DNA, equal to 30,000 to 35,000 T cell genomes, was loaded into each replicate PCR. The purified libraries were quantified using a Qubit 3.0 fluorometer, sized with a Bioanalyzer 2100, and then quantified again using the KAPA Library Quantification kit. Each immunoSEQ 96-well plate was sequenced on its own single-read 150-cycle Illumina NextSeq 550 flow cell. On the authors' methods: The immunoSEQ output contained only junctional sequences without quality scores, so filtering could not match that applied to full-length reads. To assign V/J genes and CDR3, sequences were annotated using PyIR, a Python wrapper for IgBLAST v1.9, with IMGT germline references. Reads were removed for weak V/J assignments (E-value above 1e-6), missing CDR3, stop codons, out-of-frame junctions, or ambiguous translated residues. A V3J clonotype was defined by an identical inferred V gene, J gene, and CDR3 amino acid sequence. To compute the percentage overlap between repertoires, the number of shared unique clonotypes was divided by the size of the smaller repertoire. RTK rarefaction, the Chao1 estimator, and Recon v2.1 estimates of unobserved clonotypes were used to assess repertoire richness. OLGA was used to compute generation probabilities for all TCRbeta clonotypes that the gDNA method yielded from a handful of donors. TCRdb limited this immuneACCESS table to in-frame rearrangements with V and J called. A share of clones is missing; checked studies link under half to unresolved V genes, and the rest is unexplained. V, J and clone size derive from that table, while D and trimming were established from the DNA sequence. The sample contains some 1.5 million clones, 98% of them found a single time. The top ten hold approximately 0.45% of the sample.

For this clone: There is no known antigen for this receptor. Base-call qualities are not available, and no considerably larger clone is one nucleotide away.

The donors were healthy, HIV-negative adults who had no recently reported acute infections or vaccinations. Every donor was a Caucasian adult living in Nashville, Tennessee, USA. CD4+ T cells were enriched through magnetic negative selection, after which naive cells were positively selected on CD45RA and the remaining negative fraction served as the memory subset. Blood was collected by leukapheresis, and PBMCs were isolated by Ficoll-Histopaque density gradient centrifugation and then cryopreserved in liquid nitrogen vapor phase. Purity and quantity of every magnetically sorted T cell population were checked by analytical flow cytometry. From each sorted fraction, genomic DNA was isolated and quantified by UV absorbance on a Nanodrop 2000c. From a lookup of the germline V gene, CDR1 and CDR2 are KGHSH and LQKENI. The CDR3 goes from the cysteine to the phenylalanine over 14 residues. Solely the CDR3 DNA is kept, with 42 bases framed from the first base. Trimming costs V 4 bases and J 1 base, and their ends lie 8 bases apart.

The clonotype originates from a man younger than 45 in good health. Rearrangement joined TRBV18 to TRBJ2-1; matching of 6 bases hints at TRBD1 as the D gene. The sample consisted of naive CD4+ T cells sorted from blood. This specimen's cell subset or site label, per the study, means: CD45RA+ positively selected. The CDR3 reads as follows: CASSQQGSYNEQFF. The DNA is TGTGCCAGCTCACAACAGGGTTCCTACAATGAGCAGTTCTTC.